A selection of T cell receptor beta chains follows, all from one sample in a study of blood T cell repertoires in COVID-19. Generated by immunoSEQ multiplex PCR, the TCRdb table keeps only in-frame clones and is missing some. The data hold some 290,000 clones, with approximately 91% observed a single time. Specimen: peripheral blood. Receptors originate from a woman in her twenties or thirties with COVID-19, enrolled during active disease. Each CDR3 is given with its conserved first and last residue. Fields, in order: D gene, clone size, V gene, J gene, CDR3 protein, CDR3 DNA. A D gene is named only where the DNA matches it firmly. The listing skips clone size in some rows; elsewhere it reads once, few, many or a size class.

D gene: TRBD1; clone size: .; V gene: TRBV29-1; J gene: TRBJ2-5; CDR3 protein: CSVGGTGGETQYF; CDR3 DNA: TGCAGCGTGGGAGGGACAGGGGGAGAGACCCAGTACTTC
D gene: TRBD1; clone size: .; V gene: TRBV4-3; J gene: TRBJ2-7; CDR3 protein: CASSQGTGGYYEQYF; CDR3 DNA: TGCGCCAGCAGCCAGGGAACAGGGGGTTACTACGAGCAGTACTTC
D gene: .; clone size: .; V gene: TRBV19; J gene: TRBJ2-1; CDR3 protein: CASSNPRDKGTYNEQFF; CDR3 DNA: TGTGCCAGTAGTAACCCCCGGGACAAAGGAACCTACAATGAGCAGTTCTTC
D gene: TRBD2; clone size: .; V gene: TRBV9; J gene: TRBJ2-2; CDR3 protein: CASSVGFRAGDTGELFF; CDR3 DNA: TGTGCCAGCAGCGTAGGGTTTCGAGCGGGAGACACCGGGGAGCTGTTTTTT
D gene: TRBD1; clone size: .; V gene: TRBV19; J gene: TRBJ2-5; CDR3 protein: CASSGGQAQETQYF; CDR3 DNA: TGTGCCAGTAGTGGGGGACAGGCGCAAGAGACCCAGTACTTC
D gene: TRBD1; clone size: .; V gene: TRBV5-1; J gene: TRBJ2-2; CDR3 protein: CASSPPDRADTGELFF; CDR3 DNA: TGCGCCAGCAGCCCACCAGACAGGGCGGACACCGGGGAGCTGTTTTTT
D gene: .; clone size: .; V gene: TRBV5-1; J gene: TRBJ2-1; CDR3 protein: CASSTELGSSYNEQFF; CDR3 DNA: TGCGCCAGCAGCACCGAACTAGGAAGCTCCTACAATGAGCAGTTCTTC
D gene: TRBD1; clone size: .; V gene: TRBV6-6; J gene: TRBJ2-2; CDR3 protein: CASSRRTGLFAGELFF; CDR3 DNA: TGTGCCAGCAGTCGAAGGACAGGGCTCTTCGCCGGGGAGCTGTTTTTT
D gene: TRBD2; clone size: .; V gene: TRBV19; J gene: TRBJ2-5; CDR3 protein: CASSAGDRGGPQYF; CDR3 DNA: TGTGCCAGTAGCGCCGGGGACCGGGGGGGCCCCCAGTACTTC
D gene: TRBD1; clone size: .; V gene: TRBV6-5; J gene: TRBJ1-1; CDR3 protein: CASRPGGWAEAFF; CDR3 DNA: TGTGCCAGCAGGCCAGGGGGCTGGGCTGAAGCTTTCTTT
D gene: .; clone size: .; V gene: TRBV5-1; J gene: TRBJ2-2; CDR3 protein: CASSLEQGRPGELFF; CDR3 DNA: TGCGCCAGCAGCTTGGAACAGGGGAGGCCCGGGGAGCTGTTTTTT
D gene: TRBD2; clone size: .; V gene: TRBV25-1; J gene: TRBJ2-5; CDR3 protein: CASTLAGGQETQYF; CDR3 DNA: TGTGCCAGCACCCTAGCGGGAGGGCAAGAGACCCAGTACTTC
D gene: .; clone size: once; V gene: TRBV29-1; J gene: TRBJ2-2; CDR3 protein: CSVEDARGLQTGELFF; CDR3 DNA: TGCAGCGTTGAAGACGCACGAGGGCTTCAGACCGGGGAGCTGTTTTTT
D gene: TRBD1; clone size: few; V gene: TRBV6-2/TRBV6-3; J gene: TRBJ1-5; CDR3 protein: CASSRTGVYQPQHF; CDR3 DNA: TGTGCCAGCAGTCGAACAGGGGTTTATCAGCCCCAGCATTTT
D gene: TRBD2; clone size: .; V gene: TRBV9; J gene: TRBJ2-7; CDR3 protein: CASSGGLAGEEQYF; CDR3 DNA: TGTGCCAGCAGCGGAGGACTAGCGGGAGAGGAGCAGTACTTC
D gene: TRBD2; clone size: .; V gene: TRBV4-3; J gene: TRBJ2-5; CDR3 protein: CASSLGLAGVQETQYF; CDR3 DNA: TGCGCCAGCAGCCTGGGACTAGCGGGAGTCCAAGAGACCCAGTACTTC
D gene: TRBD1; clone size: once; V gene: TRBV5-6; J gene: TRBJ2-7; CDR3 protein: CASSLAWDSRYEQYF; CDR3 DNA: TGTGCCAGCAGCTTGGCCTGGGACAGCCGGTACGAGCAGTACTTC
D gene: TRBD1; clone size: .; V gene: TRBV5-1; J gene: TRBJ2-5; CDR3 protein: CASSLNPTGGMKTQYF; CDR3 DNA: TGCGCCAGCAGCTTAAACCCGACAGGGGGGATGAAGACCCAGTACTTC
D gene: .; clone size: few; V gene: TRBV6-2/TRBV6-3; J gene: TRBJ1-2; CDR3 protein: CASSDSPSDYGYTF; CDR3 DNA: TGTGCCAGCAGTGACAGCCCCAGCGACTATGGCTACACCTTC
D gene: .; clone size: .; V gene: TRBV9; J gene: TRBJ1-2; CDR3 protein: CASSVRGYGYTF; CDR3 DNA: TGTGCCAGCAGCGTTCGAGGCTATGGCTACACCTTC
D gene: .; clone size: .; V gene: TRBV28; J gene: TRBJ1-2; CDR3 protein: CASSPGQATNGYTF; CDR3 DNA: TGTGCCAGCAGTCCGGGACAAGCTACTAATGGCTACACCTTC
D gene: TRBD2; clone size: .; V gene: TRBV4-1; J gene: TRBJ2-1; CDR3 protein: CASSPQTGLRGDEQFF; CDR3 DNA: TGCGCCAGCAGCCCCCAAACGGGACTACGGGGTGATGAGCAGTTCTTC
D gene: TRBD2; clone size: .; V gene: TRBV2; J gene: TRBJ2-7; CDR3 protein: CASTGLADSYEQYF; CDR3 DNA: TGTGCCAGCACGGGACTAGCGGACTCCTACGAGCAGTACTTC
D gene: .; clone size: .; V gene: TRBV6-2/TRBV6-3; J gene: TRBJ2-7; CDR3 protein: CASSYSLSYEQYF; CDR3 DNA: TGTGCCAGCAGTTACTCCCTCTCCTACGAGCAGTACTTC
D gene: TRBD1; clone size: .; V gene: TRBV4-3; J gene: TRBJ2-6; CDR3 protein: CASSRDRTAGANVLTF; CDR3 DNA: TGCGCCAGCAGCCGGGACAGGACGGCTGGGGCCAACGTCCTGACTTTC
D gene: .; clone size: once; V gene: TRBV6-5; J gene: TRBJ2-1; CDR3 protein: CASLQGNEQFF; CDR3 DNA: TGTGCCAGCTTACAGGGAAATGAGCAGTTCTTC
D gene: TRBD1; clone size: .; V gene: TRBV11-2; J gene: TRBJ1-1; CDR3 protein: CASSLRTGRLNTEAFF; CDR3 DNA: TGTGCCAGCAGCCTCCGGACAGGGCGTTTGAACACTGAAGCTTTCTTT
D gene: .; clone size: .; V gene: TRBV2; J gene: TRBJ1-1; CDR3 protein: CASSGDRSYTEAFF; CDR3 DNA: TGTGCCAGCAGCGGTGACAGGAGCTACACTGAAGCTTTCTTT
D gene: TRBD1; clone size: .; V gene: TRBV20-1; J gene: TRBJ2-5; CDR3 protein: CSASRTGEETQYF; CDR3 DNA: TGCAGTGCCAGTCGAACAGGGGAAGAGACCCAGTACTTC
D gene: .; clone size: .; V gene: TRBV28; J gene: TRBJ1-1; CDR3 protein: CASRPGGTNTEAFF; CDR3 DNA: TGTGCCAGCAGACCCGGGGGGACGAACACTGAAGCTTTCTTT
D gene: .; clone size: .; V gene: TRBV5-1; J gene: TRBJ1-4; CDR3 protein: CASSLDGVNEKLFF; CDR3 DNA: TGCGCCAGCAGCTTGGACGGGGTTAATGAAAAACTGTTTTTT
D gene: .; clone size: once; V gene: TRBV19; J gene: TRBJ2-1; CDR3 protein: CASSSGASNEQFF; CDR3 DNA: TGTGCCAGTAGTTCTGGTGCGAGCAATGAGCAGTTCTTC
D gene: TRBD1; clone size: .; V gene: TRBV5-6; J gene: TRBJ1-1; CDR3 protein: CASSPRTGGMNTEAFF; CDR3 DNA: TGTGCCAGCAGCCCCAGGACAGGGGGTATGAACACTGAAGCTTTCTTT
D gene: TRBD2; clone size: .; V gene: TRBV4-1; J gene: TRBJ2-3; CDR3 protein: CASSQEGSGRVTDTQYF; CDR3 DNA: TGCGCCAGCAGCCAAGAAGGGAGCGGGAGGGTCACAGATACGCAGTATTTT
D gene: TRBD1; clone size: .; V gene: TRBV5-5; J gene: TRBJ2-7; CDR3 protein: CASSLAGTGIYEQYF; CDR3 DNA: TGTGCCAGCAGCTTGGCCGGGACAGGGATTTACGAGCAGTACTTC
D gene: .; clone size: few; V gene: TRBV6-5; J gene: TRBJ2-7; CDR3 protein: CASTENALSYEQYF; CDR3 DNA: TGTGCCAGCACCGAAAATGCGTTATCCTACGAGCAGTACTTC
D gene: TRBD1; clone size: .; V gene: TRBV28; J gene: TRBJ1-1; CDR3 protein: CASSSGGTEAFF; CDR3 DNA: TGTGCCAGCAGTTCAGGGGGAACTGAAGCTTTCTTT
D gene: .; clone size: once; V gene: TRBV7-9; J gene: TRBJ1-4; CDR3 protein: CASSRNIGGEKLFF; CDR3 DNA: TGTGCCAGCAGCCGCAACATCGGCGGTGAAAAACTGTTTTTT
D gene: .; clone size: .; V gene: TRBV19; J gene: TRBJ2-6; CDR3 protein: CASRAGANVLTF; CDR3 DNA: TGTGCCAGTAGGGCAGGGGCCAACGTCCTGACTTTC
D gene: TRBD2; clone size: .; V gene: TRBV18; J gene: TRBJ2-1; CDR3 protein: CASSPQGASGSSYNEQFF; CDR3 DNA: TGTGCCAGCTCACCACAGGGGGCTAGCGGGAGCTCCTACAATGAGCAGTTCTTC
D gene: .; clone size: few; V gene: TRBV5-4; J gene: TRBJ1-6; CDR3 protein: CASSLDRVERSPLHF; CDR3 DNA: TGTGCCAGCAGCTTGGACAGGGTGGAGAGGTCACCCCTCCACTTT
D gene: TRBD2; clone size: .; V gene: TRBV5-4; J gene: TRBJ2-1; CDR3 protein: CASSLIGTSNEQFF; CDR3 DNA: TGTGCCAGCAGCTTGATTGGGACTAGCAATGAGCAGTTCTTC
D gene: TRBD2; clone size: .; V gene: TRBV13; J gene: TRBJ2-2; CDR3 protein: CASSLGGVAGTGELFF; CDR3 DNA: TGTGCCAGCAGCTTAGGTGGGGTAGCGGGGACCGGGGAGCTGTTTTTT
D gene: TRBD2; clone size: .; V gene: TRBV18; J gene: TRBJ2-5; CDR3 protein: CASSPLPPSTSGPQETQYF; CDR3 DNA: TGTGCCAGCTCACCACTACCCCCTTCGACTAGCGGACCTCAAGAGACCCAGTACTTC
D gene: .; clone size: .; V gene: TRBV27; J gene: TRBJ1-6; CDR3 protein: CASSRSQDSPLHF; CDR3 DNA: TGTGCCAGCAGTCGCTCTCAGGATTCACCCCTCCACTTT
D gene: TRBD2; clone size: .; V gene: TRBV6-1; J gene: TRBJ2-3; CDR3 protein: CASSEASGRALPDTQYF; CDR3 DNA: TGTGCCAGCAGTGAAGCGAGCGGGAGGGCCCTTCCAGATACGCAGTATTTT
D gene: TRBD1; clone size: .; V gene: TRBV6-1; J gene: TRBJ1-6; CDR3 protein: CASSDPGQFRNSPLHF; CDR3 DNA: TGTGCCAGCAGTGACCCGGGACAGTTTCGTAATTCACCCCTCCACTTT
D gene: TRBD1; clone size: once; V gene: TRBV7-3; J gene: TRBJ2-7; CDR3 protein: CASSPTGGYEQYF; CDR3 DNA: TGTGCCAGCAGCCCAACAGGGGGTTACGAGCAGTACTTC
D gene: TRBD2; clone size: .; V gene: TRBV18; J gene: TRBJ2-7; CDR3 protein: CASSPSSASGYEQYF; CDR3 DNA: TGTGCCAGCTCACCAAGTTCGGCTAGCGGATACGAGCAGTACTTC
D gene: .; clone size: .; V gene: TRBV27; J gene: TRBJ1-1; CDR3 protein: CASSYLGPNTEAFF; CDR3 DNA: TGTGCCAGCAGTTATCTGGGCCCGAACACTGAAGCTTTCTTT
D gene: .; clone size: .; V gene: TRBV9; J gene: TRBJ2-7; CDR3 protein: CASSPRPQGYEQYF; CDR3 DNA: TGTGCCAGCAGCCCTCGACCACAGGGCTACGAGCAGTACTTC